One and the same sample provided the 2 T cell receptor beta chains below, sequenced in a study of T cells expressing NK-cell markers. TCRdb reanalyzed the 5' RACE reads, giving one entry per CDR3 protein sequence and no DNA. The clone table shows about 170,000 distinct CDR3 sequences, with the ten largest holding about 19%. The sample was blood T cells: a sorted CD56 or NKG2C T cell subset, CD4+ or CD8+ T cells, or bulk PBMC T cells (not recorded which). Every receptor here comes from a man aged 18-70 years in good health.

The genes are TRBV9 and TRBJ1-3; TCRdb returns TRBD1, unconfirmable since there is no DNA. The germline V gene has CDR1 SGDLS and CDR2 YYNGEE. The CDR3 contains 17 residues. CDR3: CASSDGTGFEIGNTIYF.

The chain links TRBV6-1 to TRBJ2-7; lacking DNA, the TRBD1 call made by TCRdb goes unchecked. The V gene's germline CDR1 is MNHNS and CDR2 SASEGT. CDR3 length: 15 residues. The CDR3 sequence: CASSPPRGRTYEQYF.